Listed here are 11 T cell receptor beta chains from one sample, sequenced in a study of CD8 T cells in Susac syndrome (dated by TCRdb to about 2019). Library generation was performed with the immunoSEQ multiplex PCR assay. RNA was extracted using the RNeasy kit, and about 0.45 to 1 ug of the RNA was reverse transcribed with random hexamers. TCRdb reran the public reads through fastp at Q25 and MiXCR, keeping productive beta chains. Identical CDR3 protein sequences are pooled into one entry, listed with their most common genes and DNA. The sample table contains 190,000 or so distinct CDR3 sequences; only one count was recorded for nearly 95% of them. The ten largest clones represent 0.093% of the sample. The sample taken for sequencing was CD4+ T cells from PBMCs. These receptors originate from a human donor with multiple sclerosis.

V and J are TRBV4-1 and TRBJ1-2; the D gene is possibly TRBD1 (5 bases). The germline gives CDR1 MGHRA, CDR2 YSYEKL. This CDR3 is 13 amino acids long. V lost 2 bases and J 3 bases, leaving 7 bases between the germline ends. CDR3 nucleotide sequence: TGCGCCAGCAGCCAACGGGGGGACTATGGCTACACCTTC. Translated: CASSQRGDYGYTF.

The gene calls are TRBV10-3 and TRBJ2-5, with 7 bases matching TRBD1. The germline gives CDR1 ENHRY, CDR2 SYGVKD. J gave up 3 bases and V 6 bases, and 7 bases lay outside the gene matches. The CDR3 sequence is 14 residues long. The CDR3 bases are TGTGCCATCAGGACCGGGACAGAAAAAGAGACCCAGTACTTC. It specifies CAIRTGTEKETQYF.

The rearrangement links TRBV27 to TRBJ2-7; 7 bases match TRBD1. This CDR3 region has 14 residues. Germline values: CDR1 MNHEY, CDR2 SMNVEV (reference sequence). J was trimmed by 3 bases and V by 6 bases; bases with no gene match: 8. The CDR3 loop is CASRQPGQIYEQYF. The CDR3 DNA reads TGTGCCAGCAGACAACCGGGACAGATCTACGAGCAGTACTTC.

The chain's CDR3 is CASSRSRTSGRSGTGELFF. CDR3 DNA sequence: TGTGCCAGCAGCCGTTCTAGGACTAGCGGGAGGTCAGGCACCGGGGAGCTGTTTTTT. V is TRBV28 and J is TRBJ2-2; 14 bases map to TRBD2. The CDR3 is 19 amino acids. Germline CDR1 MDHEN, CDR2 SYDVKM. V trimming: 6 bases; J trimming: 4 bases; junction bases outside the gene matches: 13.

This rearrangement joins TRBV20-1 to TRBJ1-2, with D hard to call. The germline gives CDR1 DFQATT, CDR2 SNEGSKA (reference sequence). The CDR3 loop spans 13 amino acids. Trimming removed 5 bases from V and 2 bases from J, with 12 bases in between. DNA of the CDR3: TGCAGTGCTCTCTATGACACGAACTATGGCTACACCTTC. Protein sequence: CSALYDTNYGYTF.

V gene TRBV1 combines with J gene TRBJ1-1; TRBD1 is the table's D call, not checked against the DNA. TRBV1 is a documented pseudogene. This CDR3 has 8 residues. The CDR3 is CAWGEAFF. CDR3 bases: TGTGCCTGGGGCGAAGCTTTCTTT.

The rearrangement links TRBV29-1 to TRBJ2-3; no reliable D call. CDR3 length: 12 amino acids. V lost 4 bases and J lost 4, with 9 bases in between. From germline, CDR1 is SQVTM and CDR2 ANQGSEA. The CDR3, as DNA: TGCAGCGTTGGCCCCGTCCCAGATACGCAGTATTTT. This gives the protein CSVGPVPDTQYF.

The rearrangement links TRBV20-1 to TRBJ2-5, with 7 positions matching TRBD2. The CDR3 covers 15 residues. Germline-derived CDR1 and CDR2 are DFQATT and SNEGSKA (reference sequence). V shed 4 bases and J 4 bases; nucleotides not matched to a gene: 12. The CDR3 sequence is CSAKVGRDYRETQYF. The CDR3 nucleotides read TGCAGTGCTAAGGTGGGCAGGGACTATCGAGAGACCCAGTACTTC.

The chain links TRBV2 to TRBJ2-7; no firm D call. From germline, CDR1 is SNHLY and CDR2 FYNNEI. The germline V and J ends were trimmed by 5 bases and 0 bases, with 11 bases remaining between them. This CDR3 contains 14 residues. In nucleotides, the CDR3 is TGTGCCAGCAGTTTCGCATCCCCCTCCTACGAGCAGTACTTC. It translates to CASSFASPSYEQYF.

The chain combines TRBV29-1 with TRBJ2-3, with D possibly TRBD1 on 6 matching bases. Germline CDR1 SQVTM, CDR2 ANQGSEA. V lost 0 bases to trimming and J lost 4 bases, with 14 bases between them. The CDR3 totals 15 residues. The CDR3 bases are TGCAGCGTTGAAGATATGGGGGCCCAACCAGATACGCAGTATTTT. This encodes CSVEDMGAQPDTQYF.

The chain recombines TRBV11-1 with TRBJ2-4; TRBD2 might be the D (6 bases). Trimming took 3 bases from V and 6 from J, leaving 9 bases between them. There are 13 residues in the CDR3. CDR1 is SGHAT and CDR2 is FQDESV in the germline V gene (reference sequence). Here the CDR3 reads CASSFQEGNIQYF. CDR3 DNA sequence: TGTGCCAGCAGCTTCCAGGAGGGAAACATTCAGTACTTC.